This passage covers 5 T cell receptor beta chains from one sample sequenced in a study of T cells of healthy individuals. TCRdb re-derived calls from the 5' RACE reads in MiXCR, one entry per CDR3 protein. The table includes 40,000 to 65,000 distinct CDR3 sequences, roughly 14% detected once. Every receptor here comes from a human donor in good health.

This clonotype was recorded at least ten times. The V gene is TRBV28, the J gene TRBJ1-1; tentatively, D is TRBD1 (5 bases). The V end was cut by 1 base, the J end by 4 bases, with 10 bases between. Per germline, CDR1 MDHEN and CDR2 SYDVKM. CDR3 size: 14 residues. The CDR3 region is CASSLSGRTTEAFF. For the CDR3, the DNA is TGTGCCAGCAGTTTATCGGGACGGACCACTGAAGCTTTCTTT.

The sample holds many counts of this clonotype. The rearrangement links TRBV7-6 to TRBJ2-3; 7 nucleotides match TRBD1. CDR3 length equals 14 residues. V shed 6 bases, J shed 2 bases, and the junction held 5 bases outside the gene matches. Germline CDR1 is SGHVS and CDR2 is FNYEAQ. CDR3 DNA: TGTGCCAGCAGGGAGACAGGGCCCACAGATACGCAGTATTTT. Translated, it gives CASRETGPTDTQYF.

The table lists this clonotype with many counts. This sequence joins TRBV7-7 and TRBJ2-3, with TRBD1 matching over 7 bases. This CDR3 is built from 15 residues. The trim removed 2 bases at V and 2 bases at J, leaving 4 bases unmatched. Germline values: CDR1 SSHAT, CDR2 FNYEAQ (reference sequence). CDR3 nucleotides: TGTGCCAGCAGCTTAAATCAGGGGGACACAGATACGCAGTATTTT. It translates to CASSLNQGDTDTQYF.

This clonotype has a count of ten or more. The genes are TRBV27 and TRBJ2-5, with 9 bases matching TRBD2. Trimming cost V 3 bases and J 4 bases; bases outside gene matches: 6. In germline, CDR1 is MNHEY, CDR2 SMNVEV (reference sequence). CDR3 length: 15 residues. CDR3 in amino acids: CASSLLAGALETQYF. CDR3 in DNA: TGTGCCAGCAGTTTGTTAGCGGGAGCTTTAGAGACCCAGTACTTC.

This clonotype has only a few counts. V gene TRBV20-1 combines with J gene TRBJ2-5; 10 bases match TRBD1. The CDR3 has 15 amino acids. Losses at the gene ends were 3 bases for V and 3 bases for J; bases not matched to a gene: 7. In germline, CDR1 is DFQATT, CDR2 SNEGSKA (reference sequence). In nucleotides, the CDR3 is TGCAGTGCTAGGGGGGGACAGGGGATGAAAGAGACCCAGTACTTC. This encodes CSARGGQGMKETQYF.